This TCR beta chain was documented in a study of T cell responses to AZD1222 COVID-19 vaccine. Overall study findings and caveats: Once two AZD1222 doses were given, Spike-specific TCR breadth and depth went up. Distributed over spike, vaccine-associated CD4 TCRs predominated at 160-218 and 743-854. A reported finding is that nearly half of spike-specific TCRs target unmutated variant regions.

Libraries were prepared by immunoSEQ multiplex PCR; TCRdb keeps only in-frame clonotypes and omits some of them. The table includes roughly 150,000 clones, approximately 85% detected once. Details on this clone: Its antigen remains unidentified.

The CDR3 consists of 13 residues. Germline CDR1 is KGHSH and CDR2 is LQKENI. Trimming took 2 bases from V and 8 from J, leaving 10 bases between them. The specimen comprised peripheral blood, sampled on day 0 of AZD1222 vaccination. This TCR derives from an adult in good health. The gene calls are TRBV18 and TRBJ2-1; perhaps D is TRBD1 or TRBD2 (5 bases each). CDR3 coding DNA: TGTGCCAGCTCACCAATTGGGGACCATGAGCAGTTCTTC. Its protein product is CASSPIGDHEQFF.